The source of this T cell receptor beta chain is a study of cytomegalovirus exposure and HLA in healthy donors. General study findings and limits: With high specificity and sensitivity, the classifier reportedly diagnosed cytomegalovirus status.

A note on this clone: Its specificity is not known.

The CDR3 is 15 residues long. Germline V gene lookup returns CDR1 SGHAT and CDR2 FQDESV (reference sequence). V lost 5 bases, J lost 7 bases, and 7 bases stayed unmatched. This PCR relied on a set of 60 Vbeta primers and 13 Jbeta primers. Clones were sequenced by immunoSEQ multiplex PCR, and TCRdb holds only the in-frame ones, with some missing. The top ten clones hold around 1.2% of a sample with under 250,000 clones, 85% to 90% of them seen once. The TCR was taken from a human donor in good health. The V call is TRBV11-1, the J call TRBJ2-7, with 14 bases identical to TRBD2. The sequencing sample was made of PBMCs. Here the CDR3 DNA reads TGTGCCAGCAGCGCGATGGGACTAGCGGGAGAGGAGCAGTACTTC. Its translation is CASSAMGLAGEEQYF.